A selection of T cell receptor beta chains follows, all from one sample in a study of shared clonotypes between healthy human individuals. Profiled with immunoSEQ multiplex PCR; TCRdb holds only in-frame clones, not every one. Altogether around 1.6 million clones are present, 95% to 99% being singletons, with the ten largest covering about 0.45%. Source material: naive CD4+ T cells sorted from blood. Source of these receptors: a man in his thirties or forties in good health. Both conserved end residues are part of each CDR3. The D gene is left open where the match is weak. A clone size is listed for some rows: how often the clone was seen (once, few, many), or a class if it is expanded.

d_call: -
v_call: TRBV4-1
j_call: TRBJ2-2
clone_size: -
cdr3_nt: TGCGCCAGCAGCCAAGATGTGGCCGGCCCCGGGGAGCTGTTTTTT
cdr3_aa: CASSQDVAGPGELFF

d_call: -
v_call: TRBV7-3
j_call: TRBJ2-7
clone_size: -
cdr3_nt: TGTGCCAGCAGCACTCAGGCCGGGCCCTACGAGCAGTACTTC
cdr3_aa: CASSTQAGPYEQYF

d_call: -
v_call: TRBV6-1
j_call: TRBJ1-2
clone_size: -
cdr3_nt: TGTGCCAGTCGGAGGGGGGGGATAAGGAACTATGGCTACACCTTC
cdr3_aa: CASRRGGIRNYGYTF

d_call: -
v_call: TRBV9
j_call: TRBJ1-1
clone_size: -
cdr3_nt: TGTGCCAGCAGCGTAGCGCTGGGGCGTACTGAAGCTTTCTTT
cdr3_aa: CASSVALGRTEAFF

d_call: -
v_call: TRBV28
j_call: TRBJ1-2
clone_size: -
cdr3_nt: TGTGCCAGCAGTTTTGGCTTAGGGATAAATGGCTACACCTTC
cdr3_aa: CASSFGLGINGYTF

d_call: TRBD2
v_call: TRBV2
j_call: TRBJ2-2
clone_size: -
cdr3_nt: TGTGCCAGCCAGGAAGCGGGAGGTATCACCGGGGAGCTGTTTTTT
cdr3_aa: CASQEAGGITGELFF

d_call: -
v_call: TRBV7-2
j_call: TRBJ1-2
clone_size: -
cdr3_nt: TGTGCCAGCAGCTTAGGGGGCATACAGTCAGCTGGCTACACCTTC
cdr3_aa: CASSLGGIQSAGYTF

d_call: TRBD1
v_call: TRBV13
j_call: TRBJ1-6
clone_size: -
cdr3_nt: TGTGCCAGCCGAAAGGGGGCAGGGCGTATCGCCCTCCACTTT
cdr3_aa: CASRKGAGRIALHF

d_call: -
v_call: TRBV6-6
j_call: TRBJ1-2
clone_size: -
cdr3_nt: TGTGCCAGCAGTGGGAGACTGGGTAAAGGGATAGGCTACACCTTC
cdr3_aa: CASSGRLGKGIGYTF

d_call: TRBD1
v_call: TRBV7-9
j_call: TRBJ2-7
clone_size: -
cdr3_nt: TGTGCCAGCAGCTCCTTGGACAGGGGTTACGAGCAGTACTTC
cdr3_aa: CASSSLDRGYEQYF

d_call: -
v_call: TRBV10-3
j_call: TRBJ1-2
clone_size: -
cdr3_nt: TGTGCCATCAGTGCGCCTCGGGGGCGTGATGGCTACACCTTC
cdr3_aa: CAISAPRGRDGYTF

d_call: -
v_call: TRBV7-2
j_call: TRBJ1-2
clone_size: -
cdr3_nt: TGTGCCAGCAGCTTAGAGACAGCCTACACCGGGGGCTACACCTTC
cdr3_aa: CASSLETAYTGGYTF

d_call: -
v_call: TRBV5-1
j_call: TRBJ2-1
clone_size: once
cdr3_nt: TGCGCCAGCAGCCCCATCCCGGGCTCCTACAATGAGCAGTTCTTC
cdr3_aa: CASSPIPGSYNEQFF

d_call: -
v_call: TRBV7-2
j_call: TRBJ2-7
clone_size: -
cdr3_nt: TGTGCCAGCAGCTTAGCTTGGGGCAGGACTGGCTCCTCCTACGAGCAGTACTTC
cdr3_aa: CASSLAWGRTGSSYEQYF

d_call: -
v_call: TRBV28
j_call: TRBJ1-3
clone_size: -
cdr3_nt: TGTGCCAGCAGTTTTCTATCGGGAAACACCATATATTTT
cdr3_aa: CASSFLSGNTIYF

d_call: -
v_call: TRBV7-9
j_call: TRBJ1-2
clone_size: -
cdr3_nt: TGTGCCAGCAGCGACCAACGGCCGGGGAATTCGGGCTATGGCTACACCTTC
cdr3_aa: CASSDQRPGNSGYGYTF

d_call: -
v_call: TRBV2
j_call: TRBJ1-2
clone_size: -
cdr3_nt: TGTGCCAGCAGTATAGCCTATGGCTACACCTTC
cdr3_aa: CASSIAYGYTF

d_call: TRBD1
v_call: TRBV5-5
j_call: TRBJ1-2
clone_size: -
cdr3_nt: TGTGCCAGCAGCTTGGACAGGGGAAACTATGGCTACACCTTC
cdr3_aa: CASSLDRGNYGYTF

d_call: TRBD2
v_call: TRBV18
j_call: TRBJ2-1
clone_size: -
cdr3_nt: TGTGCCAGCTCACCCCGCCAGGGAGGGTCATACAATGAGCAGTTCTTC
cdr3_aa: CASSPRQGGSYNEQFF

d_call: -
v_call: TRBV7-9
j_call: TRBJ1-1
clone_size: -
cdr3_nt: TGTGCCAGCAGCTTCCTAGGGGTGGGGGACACTGAAGCTTTCTTT
cdr3_aa: CASSFLGVGDTEAFF

d_call: -
v_call: TRBV9
j_call: TRBJ1-1
clone_size: once
cdr3_nt: TGTGCCAGCAGCGTTACGCTCAGGGGTACTGAAGCTTTCTTT
cdr3_aa: CASSVTLRGTEAFF

d_call: -
v_call: TRBV11-3
j_call: TRBJ2-7
clone_size: -
cdr3_nt: TGTGCCAGCAGCTTCCCGGGGGGCGGGCGTTACGAGCAGTACTTC
cdr3_aa: CASSFPGGGRYEQYF

d_call: -
v_call: TRBV28
j_call: TRBJ2-1
clone_size: -
cdr3_nt: TGTGCCAGCAGTTCCCGTCTACCCGGGAAGCAGTTCTTC
cdr3_aa: CASSSRLPGKQFF

d_call: -
v_call: TRBV28
j_call: TRBJ2-6
clone_size: -
cdr3_nt: TGTGCCAGCAGTTTGGTGGTCACTGGGGCCAACGTCCTGACTTTC
cdr3_aa: CASSLVVTGANVLTF